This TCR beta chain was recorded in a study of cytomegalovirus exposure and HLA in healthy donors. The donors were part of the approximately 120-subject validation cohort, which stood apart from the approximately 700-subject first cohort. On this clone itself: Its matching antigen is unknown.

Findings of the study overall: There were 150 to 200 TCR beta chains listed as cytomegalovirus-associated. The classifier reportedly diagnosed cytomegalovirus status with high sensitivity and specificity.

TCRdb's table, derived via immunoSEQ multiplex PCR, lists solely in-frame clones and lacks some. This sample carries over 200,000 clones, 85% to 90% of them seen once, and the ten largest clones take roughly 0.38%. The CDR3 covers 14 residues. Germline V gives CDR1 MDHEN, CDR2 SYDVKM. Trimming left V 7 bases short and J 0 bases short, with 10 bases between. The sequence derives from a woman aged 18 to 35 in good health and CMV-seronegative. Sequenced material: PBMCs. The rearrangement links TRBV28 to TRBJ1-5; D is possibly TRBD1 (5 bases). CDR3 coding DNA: TGTGCCAGCATTGGGGGGAGTAGCAATCAGCCCCAGCATTTT. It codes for CASIGGSSNQPQHF.